One and the same sample provided the 29 T cell receptor beta chains below, sequenced in a study of identical twins. Each CDR3 protein is one row after TCRdb ran MiXCR on the 5' RACE reads. The sample lists roughly 250,000 distinct CDR3 sequences; approximately 8% were seen once. These data also featured in a second study, about yellow fever vaccine responses in identical twins.

The specimen was CD8+ T cells sorted from blood. The receptors here all came from a woman between 18 and 29 years old in good health.

This clonotype was picked up a small number of times. V and J are TRBV7-9 and TRBJ1-1, with D hard to call. This CDR3 has 17 amino acids. Germline assignment: CDR1 SEHNR and CDR2 FQNEAQ (reference sequence). With 4 bases removed from V and 1 base from J, the gap between germline ends came to 19 bases. The CDR3 loop is CASSSPKLGISNTEAFF. The CDR3 bases are TGTGCCAGCAGCTCACCTAAGCTAGGAATTTCGAACACTGAAGCTTTCTTT.

Ten or more counts support this clonotype. The rearrangement links TRBV24-1 to TRBJ2-2; no reliable D call. This CDR3 comprises 12 residues. The V gene's germline CDR1 is KGHDR and CDR2 SFDVKD. The V and J ends lost 1 base and 7 bases respectively, with 3 bases between them. CDR3 sequence reads: CATSDFVGELFF. For the CDR3, the DNA is TGTGCCACCAGTGATTTTGTCGGGGAGCTGTTTTTT.

The chain has TRBV27 and TRBJ2-7, with 11 positions matching TRBD2. CDR3 size: 15 residues. Germline V lookup: CDR1 MNHEY, CDR2 SMNVEV (reference sequence). V was clipped by 1 base and J by 3 bases; unmatched bases: 2. CDR3 sequence (DNA): TGTGCCAGCAGTTTATTCACTAGCGGGAGCTACGAGCAGTACTTC. Its protein is CASSLFTSGSYEQYF.

This clonotype appeared many times. CDR3 sequence: CASSQEPRLAGGQNTGELFF. DNA of the CDR3: TGTGCCAGCAGCCAAGAGCCCCGACTAGCGGGGGGACAAAACACCGGGGAGCTGTTTTTT. The chain uses TRBV3-1 and TRBJ2-2; 13 nucleotides agree with TRBD2. Germline V gene data show CDR1 as LGHDT and CDR2 as YNNKEL (reference sequence). J was trimmed by 2 bases and V by 0 bases; bases with no gene match: 9. CDR3 size: 20 residues. Supplemented by reference TRBV3-1 and TRBJ2-2, the full variable domain reads DTAVSQTPKYLVTQMGNDKSIKCEQNLGHDTMYWYKQDSKKFLKIMFSYNNKELIINETVPNRFSPKSPDKAHLNLHINSLELGDSAVYFCASSQEPRLAGGQNTGELFFGEGSRLTVL.

The chain has TRBV7-9 and TRBJ2-5; 8 bases match TRBD1. Germline V gives CDR1 SEHNR, CDR2 FQNEAQ (reference sequence). The CDR3 is 15 residues long. The V and J ends lost 5 bases and 4 bases, in that order; junction bases with no gene match: 9. In DNA form, the CDR3 reads TGTGCCAGCAGCCCTTATGGTGGACAGGGAGAGACCCAGTACTTC. This codes for CASSPYGGQGETQYF. Complete variable domain (other parts from reference TRBV7-9 and TRBJ2-5): DTGVSQNPRHKITKRGQNVTFRCDPISEHNRLYWYRQTLGQGPEFLTYFQNEAQLEKSRLLSDRFSAERPKGSFSTLEIQRTEQGDSAMYLCASSPYGGQGETQYFGPGTRLLVL.

This clonotype was picked up a small number of times. The V call is TRBV20-1, the J call TRBJ2-1, with no clear D. Trimming stripped 0 bases from V and 5 bases from J, with 8 bases between. The CDR3 covers 13 residues. CDR1 DFQATT and CDR2 SNEGSKA come from the germline V gene (reference sequence). CDR3 amino acids: CSARDGLHNEQFF. Written as DNA, the CDR3 is TGCAGTGCTAGAGACGGCCTACACAATGAGCAGTTCTTC.

There are a few counts of this clonotype. The V call is TRBV21-1, the J call TRBJ2-5; the table gives TRBD1 as D, unverified against the DNA. TRBV21-1 constitutes a pseudogene. CDR3 length: 13 amino acids. As DNA, the CDR3 is TGTGCCAGCACCACCTCCGGGAAAGAGACCCAGTACTTC. The encoded protein is CASTTSGKETQYF.

This clonotype was counted ten times or more. J is TRBJ2-7 and V is TRBV16; D gene uncertain. Trimming removed 0 bases at V and 7 bases at J, with 13 bases between. The CDR3 is 14 amino acids. CDR1 and CDR2 (germline): KGHSY, FQNENV. In DNA, the CDR3 is TGTGCCAGCAGCCAATCGGACCACAGTACGGAGCAGTACGTC. Its translation is CASSQSDHSTEQYV.

This clonotype was seen ten or more times. The chain combines TRBV20-1 with TRBJ2-7; D remains ambiguous. The V gene lost 0 bases and the J gene lost 5 bases, with 8 bases spanning the gap. Germline CDR1 reads DFQATT; CDR2 reads SNEGSKA (reference sequence). The CDR3 covers 12 residues. CDR3 DNA sequence: TGCAGTGCTAGAGATCAAGGACACGAGCAGTACTTC. As protein: CSARDQGHEQYF.

This clonotype occurred once. Since a much larger clone is just one base distant, this may be a read error. The chain uses TRBV12-3 or TRBV12-4 and TRBJ2-2; D is unclear. The CDR3 consists of 12 residues. Trimming removed 11 bases at V and 4 bases at J, with 11 bases between. The CDR3, as DNA: TGTGCCGTAGGGAAGCCCACCGGGGAGCTGTTTTTT. Its protein product is CAVGKPTGELFF.

There are many counts of this clonotype. The V and J genes are TRBV13 and TRBJ2-1; D not resolved. Looked up from germline, CDR1 is PRHDT and CDR2 is FYEKMQ (reference sequence). V lost 2 bases, J lost 3 bases, and 17 bases lay in between. The CDR3 spans 17 residues. The CDR3 DNA is TGTGCCAGCAGCTTATTAGGCCGGGCCTCGTTCTACAATGAGCAGTTCTTC. Translated: CASSLLGRASFYNEQFF.

A few counts support this clonotype. Written as DNA, the CDR3 is TGTGCCACCAGCGAGTGGGGCAATGAGCAGTTCTTC. Its protein product is CATSEWGNEQFF. This chain connects TRBV15 to TRBJ2-1; D unresolved. Trimming removed 5 bases from V and 6 bases from J, with 8 bases in between. Germline V CDR1 and CDR2: LNHNV, YYDKDF (reference sequence). The CDR3 contains 12 residues.

This sequence joins TRBV28 and TRBJ1-2; 9 nucleotides line up with TRBD1. CDR1 is MDHEN, CDR2 SYDVKM, per germline. J was trimmed by 2 bases and V by 5 bases; bases with no gene match: 3. The CDR3 has 14 amino acids. The CDR3: CASSTGQGNYGYTF. The CDR3 DNA is TGTGCCAGCAGTACCGGACAGGGGAACTATGGCTACACCTTC.

This clonotype was picked up a small number of times. This chain connects TRBV4-2 to TRBJ2-5; 9 bases match TRBD2. J lost 6 bases, V lost 0 bases, and 17 bases had no gene match. Germline values: CDR1 LGHNA, CDR2 YNFKEQ. CDR3 length equals 19 residues. The CDR3 loop reads CASSQEGGLAGPASKTQYF. DNA for the CDR3: TGTGCCAGCAGCCAAGAGGGAGGGCTAGCGGGACCAGCATCGAAGACCCAGTACTTC.

This rearrangement joins TRBV4-1 to TRBJ1-3; perhaps TRBD1 as D (5 bases). The V end lost 1 base, the J end lost 3 bases, and 19 bases lay between the germline ends. CDR1 is MGHRA and CDR2 is YSYEKL in the germline V gene. The CDR3 extends over 18 amino acids. As DNA, the CDR3 is TGCGCCAGCAGCCAAGCCCCGGGGCAGGGAAGTAGTGGAAACACCATATATTTT. It encodes CASSQAPGQGSSGNTIYF.

This chain uses TRBV13 with TRBJ1-6; D is unclear. The CDR3 is made up of 14 amino acids. The V and J ends lost 2 bases and 5 bases respectively, with 7 bases between them. CDR1 and CDR2 (germline): PRHDT, FYEKMQ (reference sequence). CDR3 DNA: TGTGCCAGCAGCTTACTCGGAGATAATTCACCCCTCCACTTT. Amino acids: CASSLLGDNSPLHF.

There are many counts of this clonotype. CDR3 in amino acids: CASSLDGFSGANVLTF. The DNA for the CDR3 is TGTGCCAGCAGTTTAGACGGGTTCTCTGGGGCCAACGTCCTGACTTTC. V usage is TRBV12-3 or TRBV12-4 and J usage is TRBJ2-6, with D unclear. The CDR3 has 16 amino acids. The ends were cut back, 1 base at V and 0 bases at J, with 7 bases in the middle.

This clonotype has only a few counts. This rearrangement joins TRBV15 to TRBJ2-4; D uncertain. V lost 0 bases, J lost 0 bases, and 6 bases lay in between. CDR3 size: 15 residues. CDR1 and CDR2 from the germline V gene are LNHNV and YYDKDF (reference sequence). This chain's CDR3 is CATSRDSQAKNIQYF. The CDR3 bases are TGTGCCACCAGCAGAGACAGCCAAGCCAAAAACATTCAGTACTTC.

This clonotype was recorded a few times. This chain connects TRBV2 to TRBJ2-3, with 10 bases identical to TRBD2. Unmatched junction bases numbered 2, after V lost 3 bases and J lost 5 bases. This CDR3 comprises 14 residues. The germline V gene encodes CDR1 SNHLY and CDR2 FYNNEI. CDR3 nucleotides: TGTGCCAGCAGTGAGAGCGGGAGGGGAGATACGCAGTATTTT. Translation gives CASSESGRGDTQYF.

This clonotype was seen at least ten times. The rearrangement links TRBV7-9 to TRBJ2-1, with 9 bases matching TRBD2. Germline V gives CDR1 SEHNR, CDR2 FQNEAQ (reference sequence). Germline trimming cut 5 bases from V and 8 bases from J; bases unmatched to any gene: 4. This CDR3 comprises 13 residues. The CDR3 spells CASSPRLADEQFF. CDR3 nucleotides: TGTGCCAGCAGCCCGCGACTAGCGGATGAGCAGTTCTTC.

This clonotype has ten or more counts. The chain has TRBV4-1 and TRBJ2-7; D assignment may be TRBD1 or TRBD2 (5 bases each). CDR1 and CDR2 from the germline V gene are MGHRA and YSYEKL. The length of the CDR3 is 15 residues. V lost 7 bases and J lost 3, with 19 bases in between. The CDR3 sequence: CASTTSGGPDYEQYF. The CDR3 DNA is TGCGCCAGCACCACAAGTGGGGGACCCGACTACGAGCAGTACTTC.

The chain has TRBV28 and TRBJ2-5; D is possibly TRBD1 or TRBD2 (5 bases each). Trimming stripped 8 bases from V and 7 bases from J, with 11 bases between. Germline V gene data show CDR1 as MDHEN and CDR2 as SYDVKM. This CDR3 is 11 amino acids long. The CDR3: CASGDVPTQYF. CDR3 DNA: TGTGCCAGCGGGGACGTTCCGACCCAGTACTTC.

The V call is TRBV3-1, the J call TRBJ2-7; TRBD2 agrees at 7 bases. CDR1 and CDR2 from the germline V gene are LGHDT and YNNKEL (reference sequence). V was clipped by 0 bases and J by 1 base; unmatched bases: 3. The CDR3 is 15 residues long. The CDR3 loop is CASSQDPGGSYEQYF. The CDR3 DNA sequence: TGTGCCAGCAGCCAAGATCCCGGGGGGTCCTACGAGCAGTACTTC.

The V call is TRBV5-1, the J call TRBJ2-5; 13 bases agree with TRBD2. The CDR3 has 16 residues. Germline-derived CDR1 and CDR2 are SGHRS and YFSETQ. J gave up 2 bases and V 4 bases, and 5 bases lay outside the gene matches. As DNA, the CDR3 is TGCGCCAGCAGCCACGGACTAGCGGGGGAGCAAGAGACCCAGTACTTC. It is translated as CASSHGLAGEQETQYF.

This clonotype was picked up a small number of times. The V gene is TRBV13, the J gene TRBJ2-1; TRBD2 aligns across 9 bases. V was clipped by 8 bases and J by 6 bases; unmatched bases: 5. CDR3 length: 13 residues. The germline gives CDR1 PRHDT, CDR2 FYEKMQ (reference sequence). The CDR3 coding sequence is TGTGCCAGCGTGTTAGCGGGAGCCAATGAGCAGTTCTTC. Translated: CASVLAGANEQFF.

This clonotype was observed a few times. This chain links TRBV11-2 with TRBJ2-7; TRBD1 is a possible D gene (5 bases). The CDR3 is 12 amino acids. Germline CDR1 and CDR2: SGHAT and FQNNGV. V lost 6 bases and J lost 7, with 13 bases in between. CDR3: CASSPIRVEQYV. CDR3 coding DNA: TGTGCCAGCAGTCCCATCAGGGTGGAGCAGTACGTC.

This chain uses TRBV2 with TRBJ2-5; TRBD1 agrees at 8 bases. The CDR3 is 13 residues long. Germline CDR1 SNHLY, CDR2 FYNNEI. Trimming at V came to 6 bases and at J to 5 bases, leaving 5 bases not matched to a gene. DNA of the CDR3: TGTGCCAGCAGCGGACAGGGCGATGAGACCCAGTACTTC. It encodes CASSGQGDETQYF.

This clonotype was counted a few times. This chain uses TRBV19 with TRBJ1-4, with a possible D match to TRBD1 (5 bases). Trimming took off 4 bases at V and 5 bases at J, with 17 bases between the two ends. The CDR3 loop spans 16 amino acids. Germline loops: CDR1 LNHDA, CDR2 SQIVND (reference sequence). Here the CDR3 DNA reads TGTGCCAGTAGTAGCCAGCGTTGGGACCTAAATGAAAAACTGTTTTTT. Translation: CASSSQRWDLNEKLFF.

CDR3 amino acids: CASSLSSNRGYRGYTF. Written as DNA, the CDR3 is TGTGCCAGCAGTTTATCCTCAAACAGGGGGTATCGGGGCTACACCTTC. This chain connects TRBV27 to TRBJ1-2, with 8 bases that match TRBD1. V shed 0 bases and J 8 bases; nucleotides not matched to a gene: 11. The CDR3 sequence is 16 residues long. The germline V gene has CDR1 MNHEY and CDR2 SMNVEV (reference sequence).